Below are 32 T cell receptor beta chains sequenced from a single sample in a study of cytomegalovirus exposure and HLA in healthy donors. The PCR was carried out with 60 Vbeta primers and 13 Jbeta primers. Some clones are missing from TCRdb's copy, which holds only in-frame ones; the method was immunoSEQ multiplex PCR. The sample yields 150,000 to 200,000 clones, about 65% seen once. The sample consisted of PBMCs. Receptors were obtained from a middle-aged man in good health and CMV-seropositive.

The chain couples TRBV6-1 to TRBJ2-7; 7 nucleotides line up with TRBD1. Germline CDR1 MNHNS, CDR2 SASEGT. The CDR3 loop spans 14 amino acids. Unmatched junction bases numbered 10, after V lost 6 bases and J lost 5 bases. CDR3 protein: CASSEGAEPNEQYF. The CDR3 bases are TGTGCCAGCAGCGAGGGGGCCGAACCAAACGAGCAGTACTTC.

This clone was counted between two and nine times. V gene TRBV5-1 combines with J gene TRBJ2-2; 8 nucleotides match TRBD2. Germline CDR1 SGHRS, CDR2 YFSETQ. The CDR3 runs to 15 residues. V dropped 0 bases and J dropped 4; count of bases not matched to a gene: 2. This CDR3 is CASSLDGGATGELFF. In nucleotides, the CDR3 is TGCGCCAGCAGCTTGGACGGGGGGGCCACCGGGGAGCTGTTTTTT.

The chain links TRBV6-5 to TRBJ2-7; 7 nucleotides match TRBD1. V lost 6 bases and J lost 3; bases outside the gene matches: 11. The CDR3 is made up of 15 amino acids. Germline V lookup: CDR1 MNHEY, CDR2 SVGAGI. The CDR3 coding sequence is TGTGCCAGCAGAGTGGGTGGGACAGCCGGCTACGAGCAGTACTTC. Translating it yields CASRVGGTAGYEQYF.

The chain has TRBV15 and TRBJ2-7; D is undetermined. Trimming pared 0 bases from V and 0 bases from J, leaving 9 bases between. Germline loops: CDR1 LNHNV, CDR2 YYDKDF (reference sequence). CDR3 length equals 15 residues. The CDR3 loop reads CATSRDRQRSYEQYF. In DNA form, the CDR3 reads TGTGCCACCAGCAGAGATAGGCAGCGCTCCTACGAGCAGTACTTC.

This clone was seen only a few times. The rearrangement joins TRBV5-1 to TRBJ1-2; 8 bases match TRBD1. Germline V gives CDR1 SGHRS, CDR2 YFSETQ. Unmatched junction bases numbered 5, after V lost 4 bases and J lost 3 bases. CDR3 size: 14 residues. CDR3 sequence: CASSPDRVDYGYTF. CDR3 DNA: TGCGCCAGCAGCCCGGACAGGGTGGACTATGGCTACACCTTC.

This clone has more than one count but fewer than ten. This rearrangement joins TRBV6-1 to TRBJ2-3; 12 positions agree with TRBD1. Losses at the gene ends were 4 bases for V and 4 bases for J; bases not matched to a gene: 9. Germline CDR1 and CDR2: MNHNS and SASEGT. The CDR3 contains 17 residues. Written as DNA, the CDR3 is TGTGCCAGCAGTGCTCGTGACGGGACAGGGGGCGCAGATACGCAGTATTTT. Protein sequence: CASSARDGTGGADTQYF.

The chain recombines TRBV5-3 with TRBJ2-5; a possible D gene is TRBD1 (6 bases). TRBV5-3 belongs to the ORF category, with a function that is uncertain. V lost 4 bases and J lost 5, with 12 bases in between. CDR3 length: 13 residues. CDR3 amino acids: CARSIGGRETQYF. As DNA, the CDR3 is TGTGCCAGAAGCATAGGGGGAAGGGAGACCCAGTACTTC.

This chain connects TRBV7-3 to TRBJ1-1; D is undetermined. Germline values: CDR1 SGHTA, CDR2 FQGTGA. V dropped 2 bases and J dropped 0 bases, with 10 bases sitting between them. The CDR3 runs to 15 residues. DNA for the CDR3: TGTGCCAGCAGCTTACTGGCCGCGGTGAACACTGAAGCTTTCTTT. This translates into CASSLLAAVNTEAFF.

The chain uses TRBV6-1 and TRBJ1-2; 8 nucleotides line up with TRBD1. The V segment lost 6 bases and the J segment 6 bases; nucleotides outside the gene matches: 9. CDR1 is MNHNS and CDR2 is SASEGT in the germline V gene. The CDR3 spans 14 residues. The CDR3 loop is CASSVEGQANGYTF. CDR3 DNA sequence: TGTGCCAGCAGCGTAGAGGGACAGGCCAATGGCTACACCTTC.

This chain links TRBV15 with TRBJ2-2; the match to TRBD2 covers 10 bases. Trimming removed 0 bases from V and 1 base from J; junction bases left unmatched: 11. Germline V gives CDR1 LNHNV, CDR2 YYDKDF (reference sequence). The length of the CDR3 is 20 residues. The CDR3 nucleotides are TGTGCCACCAGCAGAGATAAGACTAGCGGGTTACATTTGAACACCGGGGAGCTGTTTTTT. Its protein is CATSRDKTSGLHLNTGELFF.

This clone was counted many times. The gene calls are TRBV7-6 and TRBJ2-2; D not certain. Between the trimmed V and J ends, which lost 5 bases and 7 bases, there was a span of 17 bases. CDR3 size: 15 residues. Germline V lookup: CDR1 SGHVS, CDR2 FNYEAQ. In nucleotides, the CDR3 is TGTGCCAGCAGCCTAGGACGGAGTCTGGTCGGGGAGCTGTTTTTT. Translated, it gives CASSLGRSLVGELFF.

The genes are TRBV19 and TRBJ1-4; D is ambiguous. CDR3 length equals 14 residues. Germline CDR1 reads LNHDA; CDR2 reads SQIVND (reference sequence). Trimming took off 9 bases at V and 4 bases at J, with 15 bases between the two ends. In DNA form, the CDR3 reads TGTGCCAGCACGAATCTTCGGGATAATGAAAAACTGTTTTTT. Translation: CASTNLRDNEKLFF.

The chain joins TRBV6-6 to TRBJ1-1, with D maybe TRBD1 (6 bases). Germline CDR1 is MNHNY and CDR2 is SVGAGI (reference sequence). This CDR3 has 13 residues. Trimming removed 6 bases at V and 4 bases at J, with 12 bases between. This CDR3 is CASRGSRGTEAFF. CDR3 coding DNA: TGTGCCAGCAGGGGCTCCAGGGGCACTGAAGCTTTCTTT.

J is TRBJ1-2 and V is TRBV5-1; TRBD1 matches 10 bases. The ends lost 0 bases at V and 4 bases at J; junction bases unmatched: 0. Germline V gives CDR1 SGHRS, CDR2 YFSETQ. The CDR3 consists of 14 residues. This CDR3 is CASSLGTGGYGYTF. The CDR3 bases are TGCGCCAGCAGCTTGGGGACAGGGGGCTATGGCTACACCTTC.

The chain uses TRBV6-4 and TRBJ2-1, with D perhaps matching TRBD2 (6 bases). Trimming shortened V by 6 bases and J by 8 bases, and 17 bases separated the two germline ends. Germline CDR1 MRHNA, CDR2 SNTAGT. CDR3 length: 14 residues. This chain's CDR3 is CASSAGLRSDEQFF. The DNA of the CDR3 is TGTGCCAGCAGCGCGGGACTGAGGAGCGATGAGCAGTTCTTC.

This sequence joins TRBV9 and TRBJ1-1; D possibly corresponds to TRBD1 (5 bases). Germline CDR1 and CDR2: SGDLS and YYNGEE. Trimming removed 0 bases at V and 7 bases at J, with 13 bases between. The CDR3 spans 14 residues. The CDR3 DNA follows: TGTGCCAGCAGCGTAGAAGGCAGGGCTGATGAAGCTTTCTTT. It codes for CASSVEGRADEAFF.

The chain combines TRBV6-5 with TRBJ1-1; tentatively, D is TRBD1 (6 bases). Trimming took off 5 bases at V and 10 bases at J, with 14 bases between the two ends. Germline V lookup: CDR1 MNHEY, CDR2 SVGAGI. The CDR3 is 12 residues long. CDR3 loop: CASSEPGGRAFF. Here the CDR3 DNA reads TGTGCCAGCAGTGAACCGGGGGGCAGAGCTTTCTTT.

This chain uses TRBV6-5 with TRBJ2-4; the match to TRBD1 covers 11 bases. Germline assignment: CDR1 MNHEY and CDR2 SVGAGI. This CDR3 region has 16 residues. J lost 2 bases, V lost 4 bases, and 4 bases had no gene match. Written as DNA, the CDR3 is TGTGCCAGCAGTTGGGGGACAGGGGGGTCCAAAAACATTCAGTACTTC. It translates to CASSWGTGGSKNIQYF.

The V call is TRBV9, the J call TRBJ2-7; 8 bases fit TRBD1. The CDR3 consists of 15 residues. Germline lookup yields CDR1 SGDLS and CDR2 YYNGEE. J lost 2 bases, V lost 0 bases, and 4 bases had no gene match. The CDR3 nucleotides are TGTGCCAGCAGCGTAGGCAGGGGGCTCCCCTACGAGCAGTACTTC. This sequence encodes CASSVGRGLPYEQYF. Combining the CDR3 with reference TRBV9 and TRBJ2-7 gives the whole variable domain DSGVTQTPKHLITATGQRVTLRCSPRSGDLSVYWYQQSLDQGLQFLIQYYNGEERAKGNILERFSAQQFPDLHSELNLSSLELGDSALYFCASSVGRGLPYEQYFGPGTRLTVT.

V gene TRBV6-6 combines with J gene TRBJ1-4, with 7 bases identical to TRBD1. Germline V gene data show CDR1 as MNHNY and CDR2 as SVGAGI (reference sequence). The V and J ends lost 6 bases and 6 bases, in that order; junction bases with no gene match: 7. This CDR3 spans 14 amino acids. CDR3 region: CASRTTGLDEKLFF. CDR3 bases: TGTGCCAGCAGAACGACAGGGCTGGATGAAAAACTGTTTTTT.

CDR3 sequence: CAARAGLNTEAFF. CDR3 coding DNA: TGTGCCGCGCGGGCAGGCCTGAACACTGAAGCTTTCTTT. The genes are TRBV6-5 and TRBJ1-1; no reliable D call. Trimming removed 11 bases from V and 0 bases from J, with 13 bases in between. Germline loops: CDR1 MNHEY, CDR2 SVGAGI. The CDR3 is 13 residues long.

The CDR3 nucleotides read TGTGCCATCAGTGTTGAGAAGGACACCGCCAACTATGGCTACACCTTC. Translation: CAISVEKDTANYGYTF. The chain couples TRBV10-3 to TRBJ1-2; possibly TRBD1 for D (5 bases). Germline assignment: CDR1 ENHRY and CDR2 SYGVKD. This CDR3 has 16 residues. With 4 bases removed from V and 2 bases from J, the gap between germline ends came to 17 bases.

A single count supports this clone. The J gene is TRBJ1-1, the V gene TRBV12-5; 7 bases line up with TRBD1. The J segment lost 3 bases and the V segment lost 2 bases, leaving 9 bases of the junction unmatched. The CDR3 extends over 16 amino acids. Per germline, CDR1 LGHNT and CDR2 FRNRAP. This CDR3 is CASGLSTRGWDTEAFF. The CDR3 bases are TGTGCTAGTGGTTTGTCAACCAGGGGGTGGGACACTGAAGCTTTCTTT.

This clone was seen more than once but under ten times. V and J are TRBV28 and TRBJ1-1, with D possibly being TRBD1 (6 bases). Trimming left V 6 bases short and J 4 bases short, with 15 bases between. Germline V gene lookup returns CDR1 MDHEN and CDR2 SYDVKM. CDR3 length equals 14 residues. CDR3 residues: CASSRARDITEAFF. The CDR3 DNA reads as TGTGCCAGCAGCCGAGCCAGGGACATCACTGAAGCTTTCTTT.

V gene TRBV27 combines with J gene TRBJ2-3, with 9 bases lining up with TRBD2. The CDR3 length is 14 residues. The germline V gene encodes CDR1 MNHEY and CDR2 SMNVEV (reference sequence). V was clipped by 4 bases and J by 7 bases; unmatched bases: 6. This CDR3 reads CASSSPGLANTQYF. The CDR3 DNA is TGTGCCAGCAGTTCTCCGGGACTAGCAAATACGCAGTATTTT.

The DNA for the CDR3 is TGTGCCAGCAGTTACTCTGACAGGGGAGGCTACACCTTC. It specifies CASSYSDRGGYTF. The V call is TRBV6-5, the J call TRBJ1-2; TRBD1 matches 8 bases. Germline V lookup: CDR1 MNHEY, CDR2 SVGAGI. V lost 0 bases and J lost 8; bases outside the gene matches: 2. This CDR3 is 13 amino acids long.

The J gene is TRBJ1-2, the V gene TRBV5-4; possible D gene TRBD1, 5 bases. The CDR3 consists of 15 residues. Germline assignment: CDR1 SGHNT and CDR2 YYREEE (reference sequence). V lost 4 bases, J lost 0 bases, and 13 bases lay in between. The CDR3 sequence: CASSAEGVSNYGYTF. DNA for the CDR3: TGTGCCAGCAGCGCGGAAGGGGTCTCTAACTATGGCTACACCTTC.

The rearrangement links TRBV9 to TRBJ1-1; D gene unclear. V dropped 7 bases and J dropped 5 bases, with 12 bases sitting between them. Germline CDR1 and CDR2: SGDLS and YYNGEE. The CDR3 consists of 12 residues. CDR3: CASGPQDTEAFF. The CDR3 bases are TGTGCCAGCGGCCCGCAGGATACTGAAGCTTTCTTT.

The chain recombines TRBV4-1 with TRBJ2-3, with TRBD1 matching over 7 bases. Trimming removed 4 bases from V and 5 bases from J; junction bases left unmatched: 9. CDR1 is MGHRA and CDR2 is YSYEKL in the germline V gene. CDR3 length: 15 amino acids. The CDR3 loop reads CASSLEGGAGDTQYF. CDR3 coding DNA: TGCGCCAGCAGCCTTGAAGGGGGCGCGGGAGATACGCAGTATTTT.

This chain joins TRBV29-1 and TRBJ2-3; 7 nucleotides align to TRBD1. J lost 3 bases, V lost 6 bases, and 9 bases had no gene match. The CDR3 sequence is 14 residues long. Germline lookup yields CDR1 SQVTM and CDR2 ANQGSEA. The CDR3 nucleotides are TGCAGCGTCGTACAGGGGACGGGGACAGATACGCAGTATTTT. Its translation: CSVVQGTGTDTQYF.

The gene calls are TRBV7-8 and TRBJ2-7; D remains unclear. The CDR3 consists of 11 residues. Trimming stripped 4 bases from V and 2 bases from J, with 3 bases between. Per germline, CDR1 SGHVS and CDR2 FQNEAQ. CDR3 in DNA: TGTGCCAGCAGCTCTCCCTACGAGCAGTACTTC. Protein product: CASSSPYEQYF.

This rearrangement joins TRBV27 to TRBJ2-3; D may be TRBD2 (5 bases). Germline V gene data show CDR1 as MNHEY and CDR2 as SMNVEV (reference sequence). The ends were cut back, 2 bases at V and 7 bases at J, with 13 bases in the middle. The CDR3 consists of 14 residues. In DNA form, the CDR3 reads TGTGCCAGCAGTTTAGCAGCGGCCGGAAATACGCAGTATTTT. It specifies CASSLAAAGNTQYF.